This T cell receptor (beta chain) was identified in a study of CD8+ T cells in alopecia areata. Study-level information: Dosing spanned 6 to 18 months on tofacitinib, then 6 months off drug.

This clone was seen repeatedly, ten times or more. Antigen unknown. Extracted RNA was reverse transcribed into cDNA, the sequencing template. The method was immunoSEQ multiplex PCR; TCRdb's version includes in-frame clones alone and lacks a portion of them. The table records approximately 100,000 clones, 40% to 45% of them present only once. Overall study findings and caveats: An increase in clonality over normal scalp was evident in lesional scalp, especially alopecia totalis/universalis.

The authors sorted CD4+ and CD8+ T cells from PBMCs. Trimming stripped 3 bases from V and 2 bases from J, with 13 bases between. Germline V gene sequence: CDR1 LNHDA, CDR2 SQIVND (reference sequence). CDR3 length: 16 residues. The specimen was CD4+ T cells sorted from blood. This sequence originates from a human donor with alopecia areata. The chain uses TRBV19 and TRBJ2-2, with D possibly being TRBD2 (6 bases). CDR3 nucleotide sequence: TGTGCCAGTAGTATGGGCCAACTAGCAAACACCGGGGAGCTGTTTTTT. It encodes CASSMGQLANTGELFF.